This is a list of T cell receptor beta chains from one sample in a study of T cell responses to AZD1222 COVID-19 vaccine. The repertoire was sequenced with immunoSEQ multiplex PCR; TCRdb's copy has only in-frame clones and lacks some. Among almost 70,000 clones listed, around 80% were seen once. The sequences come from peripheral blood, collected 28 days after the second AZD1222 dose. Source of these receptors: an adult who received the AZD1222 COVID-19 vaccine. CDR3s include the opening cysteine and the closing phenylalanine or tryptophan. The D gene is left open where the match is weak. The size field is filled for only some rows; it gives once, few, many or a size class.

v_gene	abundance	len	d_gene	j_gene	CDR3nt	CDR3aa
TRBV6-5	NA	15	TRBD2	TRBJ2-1	TGTGCCAGCAGGACGTCTAGCGGGGGGGTGAATGAGCAGTTCTTC	CASRTSSGGVNEQFF
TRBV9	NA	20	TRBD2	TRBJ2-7	TGTGCCAGCAGCGTAGATAACTCGGGGGGAGTCGGAGTAGTCCCCTACGAGCAGTACTTC	CASSVDNSGGVGVVPYEQYF
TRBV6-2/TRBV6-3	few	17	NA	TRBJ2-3	TGTGCCAGCAGCCCCTCTCGCTCGGGTCTTTGGCCTAATACGCAGTATTTT	CASSPSRSGLWPNTQYF
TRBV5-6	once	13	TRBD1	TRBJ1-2	TGTGCCAGCAGCTCGAACCCAGGACAGGTCTACACCTTC	CASSSNPGQVYTF
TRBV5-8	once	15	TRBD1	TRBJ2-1	TGTGCCAGCAGCCTGGGACAGACATTTTACAATGAGCAGTTCTTC	CASSLGQTFYNEQFF
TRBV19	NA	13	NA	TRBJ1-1	TGTGCCAGTAGTCAGGAGGTGAACACTGAAGCTTTCTTT	CASSQEVNTEAFF
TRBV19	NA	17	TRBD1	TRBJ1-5	TGTGCCAGTAGTAAGGTTCAGGGGGCTTTAAGCAATCAGCCCCAGCATTTT	CASSKVQGALSNQPQHF
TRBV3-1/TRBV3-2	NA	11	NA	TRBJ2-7	TGTGCCAGCAGCAGAGGGGACGAGCAGTACTTC	CASSRGDEQYF
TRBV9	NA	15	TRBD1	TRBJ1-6	TGTGCCAGCAGCGAGGGGACAGGGTTCGGTTCACCCCTCCACTTT	CASSEGTGFGSPLHF
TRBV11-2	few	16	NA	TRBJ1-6	TGTGCCAGCAGCTTAGTTGGGGACTTCTATAATTCACCCCTCCACTTT	CASSLVGDFYNSPLHF
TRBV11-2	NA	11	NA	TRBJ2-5	TGTGCCAGCGGATTCCTCGAGACCCAGTACTTC	CASGFLETQYF
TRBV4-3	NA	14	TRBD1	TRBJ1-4	TGCGCCAGCAGCCATGGACAGGGGATAGAAAAACTGTTTTTT	CASSHGQGIEKLFF
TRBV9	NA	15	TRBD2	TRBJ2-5	TGTGCCAGCAGCGTAGATAGTGGGCGGGGGGAGACCCAGTACTTC	CASSVDSGRGETQYF
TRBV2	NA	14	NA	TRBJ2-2	TGTGCCAGCACCAGGGGGGGAAACACCGGGGAGCTGTTTTTT	CASTRGGNTGELFF
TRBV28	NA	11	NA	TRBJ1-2	TGTGCCAGCAGTTTAAGCTATGGCTACACCTTC	CASSLSYGYTF
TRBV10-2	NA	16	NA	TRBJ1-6	TGCGCCAGCAGTGAGTCTATAGGACAGCCCTCCTCACCCCTCCACTTT	CASSESIGQPSSPLHF
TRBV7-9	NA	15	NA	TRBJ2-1	TGTGCCAGCAGTTTTGATTATCACAGATACAATGAGCAGTTCTTC	CASSFDYHRYNEQFF
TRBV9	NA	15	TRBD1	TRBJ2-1	TGTGCCAGCAGCGTAGTGGGGACAGGGGGCATTGAGCAGTTCTTC	CASSVVGTGGIEQFF
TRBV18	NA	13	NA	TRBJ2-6	TGTGCCAGCTCACCGGCGGGGGCCAACGTCCTGACTTTC	CASSPAGANVLTF
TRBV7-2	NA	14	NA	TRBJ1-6	TGTGCCAGCAGCTTCCAGAGAGATAATTCACCCCTCCACTTT	CASSFQRDNSPLHF
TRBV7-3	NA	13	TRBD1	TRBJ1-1	TGTGCCAGCAGCTGGACAGGGGGGACTGAAGCTTTCTTT	CASSWTGGTEAFF
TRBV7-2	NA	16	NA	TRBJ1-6	TGTGCCAGCAGATCCTCAGCAGTATCCTATAATTCACCCCTCCACTTT	CASRSSAVSYNSPLHF
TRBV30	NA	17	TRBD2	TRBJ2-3	TGTGCCTGGAGTGTAATGGCGGTAGCGGGGGGTTCAGATACGCAGTATTTT	CAWSVMAVAGGSDTQYF
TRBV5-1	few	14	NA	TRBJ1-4	TGCGCCAGCAGCTGGGGCGAGACTAATGAAAAACTGTTTTTT	CASSWGETNEKLFF
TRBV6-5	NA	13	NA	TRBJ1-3	TGTGCCAGCACTCCCGGGGGCGGAAACACCATATATTTT	CASTPGGGNTIYF
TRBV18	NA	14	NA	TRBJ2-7	TGTGCCAGCTCACCATTGAAGGGGGAGTACGAGCAGTACTTC	CASSPLKGEYEQYF
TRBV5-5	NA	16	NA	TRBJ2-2	TGTGCCAGCAGCCCATTGAAGGGGCGCGACACCGGGGAGCTGTTTTTT	CASSPLKGRDTGELFF
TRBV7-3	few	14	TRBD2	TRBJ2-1	TGTGCCAGCAGCTTAGGGGGACTAGTGAATGAGCAGTTCTTC	CASSLGGLVNEQFF
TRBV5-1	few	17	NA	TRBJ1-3	TGCGCCAGCAGCTTGGAAGGGGGTTCCCCAGCGGGAAACACCATATATTTT	CASSLEGGSPAGNTIYF
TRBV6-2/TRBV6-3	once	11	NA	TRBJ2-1	TGTGCCAGCAGTTCCCGGAGAGAGCAGTTCTTC	CASSSRREQFF
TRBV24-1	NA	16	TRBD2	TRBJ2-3	TGTGCCACCAGTGACCCTCAAGCGGGGAAAACAGATACGCAGTATTTT	CATSDPQAGKTDTQYF
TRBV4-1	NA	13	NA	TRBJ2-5	TGCGCCAGCAGCCCCCAGCCCAGGGAGACCCAGTACTTC	CASSPQPRETQYF
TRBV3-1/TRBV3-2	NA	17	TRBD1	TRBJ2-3	TGTGCCAGCAGCCAAGCGTCGGGACAGGGCTTAGTAGATACGCAGTATTTT	CASSQASGQGLVDTQYF
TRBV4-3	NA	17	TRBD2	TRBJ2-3	TGCGCCAGCAGCCAAGATTGGCGGGGGGCCAGCACAGATACGCAGTATTTT	CASSQDWRGASTDTQYF
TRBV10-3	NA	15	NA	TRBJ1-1	TGTGCCATCAGTGAGAATAGTCCAGGGGACACTGAAGCTTTCTTT	CAISENSPGDTEAFF
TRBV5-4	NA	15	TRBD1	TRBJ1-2	TGTGCCAGCAGCCCTCGACAGGGGCCGGGGAAAGGCTACACCTTC	CASSPRQGPGKGYTF
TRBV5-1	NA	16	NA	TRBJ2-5	TGCGCCAGCAGCTTGGGCCGACTTGGTTACCAAGAGACCCAGTACTTC	CASSLGRLGYQETQYF
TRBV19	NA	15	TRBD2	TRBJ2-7	TGTGCCAGTAGTATGGCGGGGGGGAGCTCCTACGAGCAGTACTTC	CASSMAGGSSYEQYF
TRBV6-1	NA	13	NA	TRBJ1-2	TGTGCCAGCAGCGAAGCCGACGGCTATGGCTACACCTTC	CASSEADGYGYTF
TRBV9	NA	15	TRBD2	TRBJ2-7	TGTGCCAGCAGCGTAGGGGAGGGGCGCTTCTACGAGCAGTACTTC	CASSVGEGRFYEQYF
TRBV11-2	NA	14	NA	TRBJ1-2	TGTGCCAGCAGCTTAGGGGCGCGGGACTATGGCTACACCTTC	CASSLGARDYGYTF